A single sample gave rise to the 2 T cell receptor beta chains below, sequenced in a study of technical replicates of blood from a few donors. Some clones are missing from TCRdb's copy, which holds only in-frame ones; the method was immunoSEQ multiplex PCR. The data contain 65,000 to 85,000 clones, about 93% of them singletons. The sample comprised T cells isolated from PBMCs. These receptors were obtained from a human donor in good health.

V is TRBV2 and J is TRBJ2-3; D is unclear. The CDR3 sequence is 15 residues long. The germline CDR1 and CDR2 sequences are SNHLY and FYNNEI. The V end was cut by 2 bases, the J end by 6 bases, with 15 bases between. The CDR3 reads CASSELGGWADTQYF. The DNA of the CDR3 is TGTGCCAGCAGTGAACTGGGTGGTTGGGCGGATACGCAGTATTTT.

This clone was picked up one time. This sequence joins TRBV19 and TRBJ1-5, with 8 bases fitting TRBD1. J lost 5 bases, V lost 5 bases, and 14 bases had no gene match. The V gene's germline CDR1 is LNHDA and CDR2 SQIVND (reference sequence). The CDR3 totals 17 residues. CDR3 residues: CASSPWGQVLTDQPQHF. The CDR3 DNA reads as TGTGCCAGTAGTCCATGGGGACAGGTGCTAACTGATCAGCCCCAGCATTTT.